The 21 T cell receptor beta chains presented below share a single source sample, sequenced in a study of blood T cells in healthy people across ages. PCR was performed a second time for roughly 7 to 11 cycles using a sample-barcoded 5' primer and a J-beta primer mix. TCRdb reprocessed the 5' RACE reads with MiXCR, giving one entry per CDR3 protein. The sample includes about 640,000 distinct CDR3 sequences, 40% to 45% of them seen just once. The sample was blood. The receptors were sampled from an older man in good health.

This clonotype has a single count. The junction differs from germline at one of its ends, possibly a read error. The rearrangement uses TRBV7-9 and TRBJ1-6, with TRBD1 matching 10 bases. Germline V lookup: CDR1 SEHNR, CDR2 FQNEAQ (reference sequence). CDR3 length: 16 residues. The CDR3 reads CASSRPGTGVDSPPHF. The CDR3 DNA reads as TGTGCCAGCAGCCGTCCCGGGACAGGGGTAGATTCACCCCCCCACTTT.

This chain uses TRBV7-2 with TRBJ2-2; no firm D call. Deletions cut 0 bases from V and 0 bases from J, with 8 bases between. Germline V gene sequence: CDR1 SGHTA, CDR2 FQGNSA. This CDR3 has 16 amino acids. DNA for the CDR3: TGTGCCAGCAGCTTAGCGGGGTACTCGAACACCGGGGAGCTGTTTTTT. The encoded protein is CASSLAGYSNTGELFF. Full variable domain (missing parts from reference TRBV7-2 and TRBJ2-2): GAGVSQSPSNKVTEKGKDVELRCDPISGHTALYWYRQSLGQGLEFLIYFQGNSAPDKSGLPSDRFSAERTGGSVSTLTIQRTQQEDSAVYLCASSLAGYSNTGELFFGEGSRLTVL.

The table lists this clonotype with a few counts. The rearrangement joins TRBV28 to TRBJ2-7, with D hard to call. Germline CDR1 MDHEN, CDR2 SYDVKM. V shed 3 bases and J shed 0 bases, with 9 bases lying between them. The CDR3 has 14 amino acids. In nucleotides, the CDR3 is TGTGCCAGCAGTTTCGTTGGAAGCTCCTACGAGCAGTACTTC. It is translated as CASSFVGSSYEQYF.

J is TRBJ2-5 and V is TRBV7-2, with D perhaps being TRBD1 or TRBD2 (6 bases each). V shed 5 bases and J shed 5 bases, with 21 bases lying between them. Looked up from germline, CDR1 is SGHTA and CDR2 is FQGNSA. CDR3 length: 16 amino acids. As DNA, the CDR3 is TGTGCCAGCAGCCCACAAGGAGGGGGGCGGTTTGAGACCCAGTACTTC. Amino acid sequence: CASSPQGGGRFETQYF. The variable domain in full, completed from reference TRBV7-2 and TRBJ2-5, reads GAGVSQSPSNKVTEKGKDVELRCDPISGHTALYWYRQSLGQGLEFLIYFQGNSAPDKSGLPSDRFSAERTGGSVSTLTIQRTQQEDSAVYLCASSPQGGGRFETQYFGPGTRLLVL.

CDR3 protein: CSVDDREGKGYTF. The DNA of the CDR3 is TGCAGCGTGGACGACAGGGAGGGAAAAGGCTACACCTTC. The chain links TRBV29-1 to TRBJ1-2, with 7 nucleotides matching TRBD1. CDR1 is SQVTM and CDR2 is ANQGSEA in the germline V gene. CDR3 length: 13 residues. V lost 6 bases and J lost 8; bases outside the gene matches: 12.

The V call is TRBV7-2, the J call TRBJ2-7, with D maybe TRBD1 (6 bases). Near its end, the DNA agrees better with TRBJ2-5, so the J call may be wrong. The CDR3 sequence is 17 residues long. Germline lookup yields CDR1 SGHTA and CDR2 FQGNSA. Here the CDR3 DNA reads TGTGCCAGCAGCTTAGACTATGACAGGTATCCGCGAGAGACCCAGTACTTC. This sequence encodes CASSLDYDRYPRETQYF.

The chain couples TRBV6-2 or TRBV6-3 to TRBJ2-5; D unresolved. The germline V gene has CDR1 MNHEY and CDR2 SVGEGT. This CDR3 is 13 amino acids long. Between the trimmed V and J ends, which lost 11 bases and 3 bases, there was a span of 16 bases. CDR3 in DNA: TGTGCCCACGCAATCCGAAGTGAAGAGACCCAGTACTTC. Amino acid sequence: CAHAIRSEETQYF.

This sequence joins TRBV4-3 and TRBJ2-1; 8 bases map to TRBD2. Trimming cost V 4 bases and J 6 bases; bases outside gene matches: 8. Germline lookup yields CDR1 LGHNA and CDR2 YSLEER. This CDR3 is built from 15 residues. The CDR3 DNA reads TGCGCCAGCAGCCCGGGACGAGCGGGAGCCAATGAGCAGTTCTTC. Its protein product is CASSPGRAGANEQFF.

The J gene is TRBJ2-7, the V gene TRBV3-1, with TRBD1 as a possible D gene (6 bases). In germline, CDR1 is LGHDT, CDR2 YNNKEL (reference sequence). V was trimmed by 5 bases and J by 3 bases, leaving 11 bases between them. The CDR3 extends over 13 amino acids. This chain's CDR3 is CASSEGQSYEQYF. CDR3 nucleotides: TGTGCCAGCAGCGAGGGACAAAGCTACGAGCAGTACTTC.

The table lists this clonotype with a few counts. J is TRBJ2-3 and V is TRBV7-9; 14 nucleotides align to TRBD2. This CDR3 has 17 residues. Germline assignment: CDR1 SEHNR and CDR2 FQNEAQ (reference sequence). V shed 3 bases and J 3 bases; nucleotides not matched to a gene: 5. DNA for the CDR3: TGTGCCAGCAGCTTGAGCGGGACTAGCGGGAGAACAGATACGCAGTATTTT. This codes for CASSLSGTSGRTDTQYF. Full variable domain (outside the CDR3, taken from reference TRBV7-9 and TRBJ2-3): DTGVSQNPRHKITKRGQNVTFRCDPISEHNRLYWYRQTLGQGPEFLTYFQNEAQLEKSRLLSDRFSAERPKGSFSTLEIQRTEQGDSAMYLCASSLSGTSGRTDTQYFGPGTRLTVL.

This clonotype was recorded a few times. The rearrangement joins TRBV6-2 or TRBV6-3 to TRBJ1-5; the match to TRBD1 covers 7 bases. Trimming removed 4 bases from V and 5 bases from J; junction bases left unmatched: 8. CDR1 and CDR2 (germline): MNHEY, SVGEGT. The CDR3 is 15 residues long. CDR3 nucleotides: TGTGCCAGCAGTTTCCGACCGACAGGGTATCAGCCCCAGCATTTT. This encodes CASSFRPTGYQPQHF.

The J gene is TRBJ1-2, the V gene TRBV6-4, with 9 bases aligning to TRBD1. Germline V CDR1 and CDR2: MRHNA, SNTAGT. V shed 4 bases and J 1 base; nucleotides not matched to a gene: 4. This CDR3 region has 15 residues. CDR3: CASSAGTGSNYGYTF. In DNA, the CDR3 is TGTGCCAGCAGTGCCGGGACAGGGAGTAACTATGGCTACACCTTC.

CDR3 nucleotide sequence: TGTGCCAGCAGTTCCCGGGACAGGAGCGTCCTCTACGAGCAGTACTTC. Its translation is CASSSRDRSVLYEQYF. The gene calls are TRBV27 and TRBJ2-7; 8 bases match TRBD1. The ends lost 4 bases at V and 3 bases at J; junction bases unmatched: 11. This CDR3 region has 16 residues. The germline CDR1 and CDR2 sequences are MNHEY and SMNVEV (reference sequence).

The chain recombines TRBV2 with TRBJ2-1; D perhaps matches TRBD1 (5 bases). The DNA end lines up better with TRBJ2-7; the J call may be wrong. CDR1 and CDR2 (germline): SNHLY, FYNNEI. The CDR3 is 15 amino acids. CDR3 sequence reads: CASTKQELSYNEQYF. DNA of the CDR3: TGTGCCAGCACCAAACAGGAGCTCTCCTACAATGAGCAGTACTTC.

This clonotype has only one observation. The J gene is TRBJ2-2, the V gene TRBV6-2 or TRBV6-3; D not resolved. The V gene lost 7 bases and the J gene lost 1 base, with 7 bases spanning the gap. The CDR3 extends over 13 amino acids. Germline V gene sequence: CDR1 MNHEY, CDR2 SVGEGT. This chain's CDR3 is CASTLVNTGELFF. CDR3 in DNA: TGTGCCAGCACCCTAGTGAACACCGGGGAGCTGTTTTTT.

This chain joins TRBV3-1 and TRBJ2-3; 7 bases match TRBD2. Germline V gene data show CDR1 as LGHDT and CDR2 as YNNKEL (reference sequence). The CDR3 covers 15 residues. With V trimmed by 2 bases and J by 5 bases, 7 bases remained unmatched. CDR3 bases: TGTGCCAGCAGCCAATTAGCGGCGGGAGTAGATACGCAGTATTTT. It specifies CASSQLAAGVDTQYF.

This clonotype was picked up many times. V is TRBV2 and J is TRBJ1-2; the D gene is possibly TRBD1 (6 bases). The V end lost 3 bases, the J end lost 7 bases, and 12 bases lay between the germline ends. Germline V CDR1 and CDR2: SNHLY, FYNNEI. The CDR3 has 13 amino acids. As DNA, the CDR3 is TGTGCCAGCAGTGACGGCAGGGGATCTGGCTACACCTTC. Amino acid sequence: CASSDGRGSGYTF.

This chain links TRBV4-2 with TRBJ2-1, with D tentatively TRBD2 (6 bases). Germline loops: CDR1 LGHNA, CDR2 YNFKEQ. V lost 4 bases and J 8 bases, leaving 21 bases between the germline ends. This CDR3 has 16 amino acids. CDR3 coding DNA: TGTGCCAGCAGCCCCGGGAGTATTACTAGGCTCGATGAGCAGTTCTTC. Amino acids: CASSPGSITRLDEQFF.

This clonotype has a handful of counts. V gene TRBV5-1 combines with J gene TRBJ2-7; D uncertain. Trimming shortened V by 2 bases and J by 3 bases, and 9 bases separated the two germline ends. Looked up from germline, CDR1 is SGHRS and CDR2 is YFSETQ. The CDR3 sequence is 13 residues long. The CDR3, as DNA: TGCGCCAGCAGCTTCAAGAGCGACTACGAGCAGTACTTC. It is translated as CASSFKSDYEQYF.

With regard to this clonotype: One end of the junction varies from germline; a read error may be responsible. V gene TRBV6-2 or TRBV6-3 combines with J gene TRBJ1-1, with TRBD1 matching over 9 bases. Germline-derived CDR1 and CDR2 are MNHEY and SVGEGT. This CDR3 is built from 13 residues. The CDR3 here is CASRRDRVTGAFF. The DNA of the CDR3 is TGTGCCAGCAGGAGGGACAGGGTAACTGGAGCTTTCTTT.

Written as DNA, the CDR3 is TGTGCCAGCAGCTTGGTGGGGGGACAGGACCAAGAGACCCAGTACTTC. Amino acids: CASSLVGGQDQETQYF. The chain employs TRBV5-4 and TRBJ2-5, with 8 bases lining up with TRBD1. The ends lost 0 bases at V and 0 bases at J; junction bases unmatched: 4. CDR3 size: 16 residues. In germline, CDR1 is SGHNT, CDR2 YYREEE (reference sequence).